This TCR beta chain is from a study of identical twins. General study results and limits: Fewer insertions characterized abundant cord blood beta clonotypes, whereas memory repertoires showed none.

This clonotype has more than one count but fewer than ten. The antigen is unknown. Between the trimmed V and J ends, which lost 0 bases and 5 bases, there was a span of 8 bases. CDR3 size: 14 residues. Germline V gives CDR1 LGHNA, CDR2 YNFKEQ. Addition of a universal primer site occurred through template switching, and cDNA carried unique molecular identifiers. TCRdb passed the 5' RACE reads through MiXCR, listing each CDR3 protein once. This table has roughly 230,000 distinct CDR3 sequences, roughly 8% appearing once. The sample was also linked to a second study, of yellow fever vaccine responses in identical twins.

This TCR was recovered from a woman under 30 in good health. V and J are TRBV4-2 and TRBJ2-1; D gene ambiguous. Sample: CD8+ T cells sorted from blood. The CDR3 loop reads CASSQDRENNEQFF. The CDR3 DNA reads TGTGCCAGCAGCCAAGATCGAGAAAACAATGAGCAGTTCTTC.